This record looks at one T cell receptor (beta chain) sequence and its context. Antigen unknown. The V gene end was trimmed by 4 bases and the J gene end by 4 bases; junction bases not matched to a gene: 9. The CDR3 runs 16 residues. Per germline, CDR1 SGHNT and CDR2 YYREEE (reference sequence). This PCR relied on a set of 60 Vbeta primers and 13 Jbeta primers. Sequenced by immunoSEQ multiplex PCR; TCRdb stores in-frame clones only, minus some. The sample yields under 150,000 clones, 70% to 80% seen once. The data were taken from a study of cytomegalovirus exposure and HLA in healthy donors. The study, taken as a whole, reports: Later analysis revealed greater clonal expansion in HLA-associated TCR beta chains than in equally common others. Prior analysis indicated that the majority of TCR beta V segments exhibited productivity approximately 90% or approximately 30% of the time. TRBV6-2, TRBV6-3 and some other V segments were excluded as indistinguishable.

Sequencing input: PBMCs. The sequence was collected from a woman under 30 in good health and CMV-seronegative. The rearrangement links TRBV5-4 to TRBJ1-1, with TRBD1 matching 11 bases. The CDR3 sequence is CASSTRTGGAGTEAFF. CDR3 bases: TGTGCCAGCAGCACCCGGACAGGGGGCGCCGGCACTGAAGCTTTCTTT.